This record looks at one T cell receptor beta chain sequence and its context. The data originate from a study of regulatory T cells in long-lasting Graves disease. Study background: Disease was considered persistent Graves' disease after over 5 years of antithyroid drugs (with positive TSH receptor antibodies).

Time point given: persistent/refractory GD, antithyroid drugs over 5 years with positive TRAb. PBMCs provided the RNA from which the TCR library was made. The patients included were those that came from an endocrinology department in Xi'an, China. Library construction for TCR beta used iRepertoire HTBI primers and Arm-PCR of CDR3 regions. A single record per CDR3 protein comes from TCRdb applying MiXCR to the multiplex PCR reads. The table shows hundreds of thousands of distinct CDR3 sequences, with about 32% occurring only once. With 4 bases removed from V and 5 bases from J, the gap between germline ends came to 14 bases. The CDR3 loop spans 14 amino acids. Germline lookup yields CDR1 SGHKS and CDR2 YYEKEE (reference sequence).

The receptor was derived from a female donor with Graves disease. The V gene is TRBV5-5, the J gene TRBJ2-3; maybe TRBD1 (5 bases). The material sequenced was peripheral blood mononuclear cells (PBMCs), taken when the disease was refractory, from a patient treated with antithyroid drugs. The CDR3 region has the DNA TGTGCCAGCAGCCCCGGACACCCAGGAGATACGCAGTATTTT. The encoded protein is CASSPGHPGDTQYF.